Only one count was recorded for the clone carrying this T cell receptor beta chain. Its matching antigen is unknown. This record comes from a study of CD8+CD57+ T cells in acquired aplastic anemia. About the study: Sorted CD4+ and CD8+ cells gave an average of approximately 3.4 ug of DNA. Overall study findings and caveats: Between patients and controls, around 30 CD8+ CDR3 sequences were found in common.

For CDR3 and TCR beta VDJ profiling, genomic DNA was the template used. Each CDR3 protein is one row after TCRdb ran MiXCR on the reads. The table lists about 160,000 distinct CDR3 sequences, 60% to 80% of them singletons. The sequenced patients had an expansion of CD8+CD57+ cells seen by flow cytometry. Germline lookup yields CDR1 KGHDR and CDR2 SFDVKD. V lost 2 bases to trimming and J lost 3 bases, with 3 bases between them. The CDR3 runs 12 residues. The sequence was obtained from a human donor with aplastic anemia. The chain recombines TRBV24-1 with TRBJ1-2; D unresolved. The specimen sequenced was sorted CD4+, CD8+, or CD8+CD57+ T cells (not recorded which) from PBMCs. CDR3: CATSDYYYGYTF. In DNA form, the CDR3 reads TGTGCCACCAGTGATTATTACTATGGCTACACCTTC.